This T cell receptor (beta chain) was identified in a study of T-cell memory formation after mild COVID-19. The CDR3 is 13 residues long. Germline V gene data show CDR1 as MDHEN and CDR2 as SYDVKM. Trimming took off 6 bases at V and 4 bases at J, with 12 bases between the two ends. TCRdb reprocessed the 5' RACE reads via MiXCR and lists one record per CDR3 protein. Of 70,000 to 100,000 distinct CDR3 sequences in the sample, roughly 16% were seen once. The rearrangement joins TRBV28 to TRBJ1-1, with unresolved D. The specimen sequenced was PBMCs or a T cell subset sorted from them (not recorded which). This TCR derives from a man aged 18 to 30 who had mild COVID-19 (a few samples of this study predate the infection). Cell type and time point are not known. CDR3 region: CASSPTSITEAFF. CDR3 bases: TGTGCCAGCAGCCCTACCTCCATCACTGAAGCTTTCTTT.